Listed here are 12 T cell receptor beta chains from one sample, sequenced in a study of early T cells in non-severe SARS-CoV-2 infection. TCRdb fed the 5' RACE reads into MiXCR, producing one record per CDR3 protein. Among more than 90,000 distinct CDR3 sequences listed, about 13% were seen once. Sequenced material: whole blood. The origin of the receptors is an adult who was a healthcare worker with PCR-confirmed SARS-CoV-2 infection or an uninfected control (not recorded which).

The V call is TRBV27, the J call TRBJ1-3; 7 bases are shared with TRBD1. The germline gives CDR1 MNHEY, CDR2 SMNVEV (reference sequence). The CDR3 consists of 15 residues. The ends lost 2 bases at V and 4 bases at J; junction bases unmatched: 5. This CDR3 is CASSLNRGPGNTIYF. The CDR3 nucleotides are TGTGCCAGCAGTTTAAATAGGGGGCCCGGAAACACCATATATTTT.

V gene TRBV20-1 combines with J gene TRBJ2-1; maybe TRBD2 (6 bases). Germline CDR1 and CDR2: DFQATT and SNEGSKA (reference sequence). V dropped 6 bases and J dropped 1 base, with 19 bases sitting between them. The CDR3 runs to 16 residues. The DNA for the CDR3 is TGCAGTGCCGCGGGGACGTCAAGTTGGTCCTACAATGAGCAGTTCTTC. It yields the protein CSAAGTSSWSYNEQFF.

This clonotype has only a few counts. The rearrangement links TRBV6-5 to TRBJ1-4, with 7 bases aligning to TRBD1. This CDR3 region has 12 residues. J gave up 8 bases and V 6 bases, and 3 bases lay outside the gene matches. Germline assignment: CDR1 MNHEY and CDR2 SVGAGI. The CDR3 DNA reads as TGTGCCAGCAGCCGGGGACAGGAAAAACTGTTTTTT. It specifies CASSRGQEKLFF.

The table lists this clonotype with many counts. The J gene is TRBJ2-2, the V gene TRBV7-3; the D is unclear. Germline V gene data show CDR1 as SGHTA and CDR2 as FQGTGA. The CDR3 sequence is 14 residues long. Trimming left V 5 bases short and J 0 bases short, with 7 bases between. The CDR3 sequence: CASSMGPNTGELFF. DNA of the CDR3: TGTGCCAGCAGCATGGGTCCGAACACCGGGGAGCTGTTTTTT. Combining the CDR3 with reference TRBV7-3 and TRBJ2-2 gives the whole variable domain GAGVSQTPSNKVTEKGKYVELRCDPISGHTALYWYRQSLGQGPEFLIYFQGTGAADDSGLPNDRFFAVRPEGSVSTLKIQRTERGDSAVYLCASSMGPNTGELFFGEGSRLTVL.

This clonotype was seen ten or more times. CDR3 in amino acids: CASSYHPSSYEQYF. In DNA form, the CDR3 reads TGTGCCAGCAGTTACCACCCTAGCTCCTACGAGCAGTACTTC. The V and J genes are TRBV6-2 or TRBV6-3 and TRBJ2-7; D uncertain. The V end was cut by 2 bases, the J end by 0 bases, with 8 bases between. Germline V lookup: CDR1 MNHEY, CDR2 SVGEGT. This CDR3 has 14 residues.

The chain links TRBV6-2 or TRBV6-3 to TRBJ2-7; 15 bases line up with TRBD2. J lost 6 bases, V lost 0 bases, and 9 bases had no gene match. Germline V gene data show CDR1 as MNHEY and CDR2 as SVGEGT. The CDR3 length is 18 residues. CDR3 DNA: TGTGCCAGCAGTTACTCCCGGACTAGCGGGGGGGCCTTCGGCGAGCAGTACTTC. Translated, it gives CASSYSRTSGGAFGEQYF.

This clonotype was seen repeatedly, ten times or more. The rearrangement joins TRBV12-3 or TRBV12-4 to TRBJ1-5; D gene ambiguous. The CDR3 totals 12 residues. The V and J ends lost 6 bases and 1 base respectively, with 4 bases between them. The CDR3 DNA is TGTGCCAGCAGCCCCAGCAATCAGCCCCAGCATTTT. It yields the protein CASSPSNQPQHF.

The chain joins TRBV2 to TRBJ2-3; 10 nucleotides agree with TRBD1. Per the germline V gene, CDR1 is SNHLY and CDR2 is FYNNEI. CDR3 size: 13 residues. V shed 9 bases, J shed 4 bases, and the junction held 4 bases outside the gene matches. This CDR3 is CASDRGRADTQYF. The CDR3 DNA reads TGTGCCAGTGACAGGGGGCGGGCAGATACGCAGTATTTT.

This clonotype has only a few counts. The chain employs TRBV29-1 and TRBJ2-7; tentative D call: TRBD2 (5 bases). The CDR3 has 12 amino acids. Germline CDR1 and CDR2: SQVTM and ANQGSEA. V lost 5 bases and J lost 4, with 12 bases in between. The CDR3, as DNA: TGCAGCGTTTCCGGGCAGCGGTACGAGCAGTACTTC. Its translation: CSVSGQRYEQYF.

This clonotype has more than one count but fewer than ten. This chain connects TRBV12-3 or TRBV12-4 to TRBJ2-1, with 9 bases identical to TRBD1. CDR3 length equals 15 residues. Germline trimming cut 6 bases from V and 8 bases from J; bases unmatched to any gene: 11. CDR3: CASSRLRDRVHEQFF. In DNA form, the CDR3 reads TGTGCCAGCAGCCGACTCCGGGACAGGGTACATGAGCAGTTCTTC.

This clonotype has a handful of counts. CDR3 residues: CASSPRGVTDTQYF. In DNA, the CDR3 is TGTGCCAGCTCACCACGGGGGGTCACAGATACGCAGTATTTT. J is TRBJ2-3 and V is TRBV18, with a possible D match to TRBD2 (6 bases). Germline V gene sequence: CDR1 KGHSH, CDR2 LQKENI. The CDR3 contains 14 residues. V lost 1 base and J lost 2, with 7 bases in between.

The rearrangement uses TRBV5-1 and TRBJ2-1, with 8 bases aligning to TRBD1. Germline CDR1 SGHRS, CDR2 YFSETQ. The CDR3 totals 16 residues. V shed 0 bases, J shed 5 bases, and the junction held 7 bases outside the gene matches. DNA for the CDR3: TGCGCCAGCAGCTTGGCGGGGACAGGAGCAAACAATGAGCAGTTCTTC. Its protein product is CASSLAGTGANNEQFF.